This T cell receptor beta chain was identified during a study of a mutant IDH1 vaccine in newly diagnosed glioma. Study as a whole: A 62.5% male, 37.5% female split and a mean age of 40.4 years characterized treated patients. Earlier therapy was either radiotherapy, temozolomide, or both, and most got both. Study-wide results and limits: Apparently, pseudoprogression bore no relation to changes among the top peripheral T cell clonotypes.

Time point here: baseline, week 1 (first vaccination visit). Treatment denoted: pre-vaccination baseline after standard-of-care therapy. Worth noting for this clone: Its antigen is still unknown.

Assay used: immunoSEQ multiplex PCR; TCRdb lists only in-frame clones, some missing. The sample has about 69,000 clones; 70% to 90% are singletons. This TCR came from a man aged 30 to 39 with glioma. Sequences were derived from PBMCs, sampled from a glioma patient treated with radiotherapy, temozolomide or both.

The CDR3 protein is CASSTRQGWNSPLHF. CDR3 DNA sequence: TGTGCCAGCAGCACGAGACAGGGATGGAATTCACCCCTCCACTTT. The chain links TRBV7-8 to TRBJ1-6, with 7 bases identical to TRBD1. J was trimmed by 7 bases and V by 5 bases; bases with no gene match: 8. The CDR3 sequence is 15 residues long. Germline CDR1 is SGHVS and CDR2 is FQNEAQ.